This TCR beta chain was captured by sequencing in a study of post-analysis software for immune sequencing data. Findings and caveats of the study: With TRBV5-6, TRBV5-1 and TRBV20-1 included, about 5 TRBV segments were more frequent in patients than in controls. Compared against controls, patients with multiple sclerosis displayed significantly lower normalized Chao1 diversity. Strong co-clustering by F measure linked samples that shared a preparation batch.

This clonotype was observed a few times. Antigen unknown. Looked up from germline, CDR1 is SGHRS and CDR2 is YFSETQ. J was trimmed by 5 bases and V by 7 bases; bases with no gene match: 12. This CDR3 comprises 15 residues. TCR beta cDNA libraries included unique molecular identifiers. TCRdb recomputed calls from the PCR reads with MiXCR, one row per CDR3 protein. The sample contains more than 450,000 distinct CDR3 sequences, about 40% of which appear only once. The J gene is TRBJ2-5, the V gene TRBV5-1, with 9 bases lining up with TRBD1. The TCR sequence derives from a girl aged 5-17 years with multiple sclerosis. The sample was blood. The CDR3 spells CASGLRDRELETQYF. CDR3 bases: TGCGCCAGCGGCCTGAGGGACAGGGAATTGGAGACCCAGTACTTC. The whole variable domain, remainder taken from reference TRBV5-1 and TRBJ2-5, is KAGVTQTPRYLIKTRGQQVTLSCSPISGHRSVSWYQQTPGQGLQFLFEYFSETQRNKGNFPGRFSGRQFSNSRSEMNVSTLELGDSALYLCASGLRDRELETQYFGPGTRLLVL.